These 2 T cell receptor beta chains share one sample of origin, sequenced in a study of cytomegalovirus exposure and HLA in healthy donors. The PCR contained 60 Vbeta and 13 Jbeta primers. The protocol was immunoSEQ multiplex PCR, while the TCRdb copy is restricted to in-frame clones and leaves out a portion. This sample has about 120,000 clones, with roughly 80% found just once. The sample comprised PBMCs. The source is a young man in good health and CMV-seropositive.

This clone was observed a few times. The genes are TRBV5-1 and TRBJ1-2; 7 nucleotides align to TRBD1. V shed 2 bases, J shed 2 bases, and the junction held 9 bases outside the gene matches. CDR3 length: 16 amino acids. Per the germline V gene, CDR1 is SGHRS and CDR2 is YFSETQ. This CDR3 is CASSLRTGIPNYGYTF. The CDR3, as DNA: TGCGCCAGCAGCTTACGGACAGGAATACCAAACTATGGCTACACCTTC.

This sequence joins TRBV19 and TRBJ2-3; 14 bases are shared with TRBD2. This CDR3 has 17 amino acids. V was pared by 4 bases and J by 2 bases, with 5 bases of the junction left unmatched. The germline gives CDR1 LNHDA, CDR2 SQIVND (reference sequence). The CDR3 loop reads CASSTLGLAGATDTQYF. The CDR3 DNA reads TGTGCCAGTAGTACCTTGGGACTAGCGGGAGCCACAGATACGCAGTATTTT.